These T cell receptor beta chains were read from a single sample in a study of blood T cells in healthy people across ages. MiXCR, run by TCRdb on the 5' RACE reads, gives a single entry per CDR3 protein. The profile shows approximately 800,000 distinct CDR3 sequences, 30% to 45% of them singletons. Specimen: blood. These receptors came from a man between 18 and 35 years old in good health. Both conserved end residues are trimmed from each CDR3.

J: TRBJ2-7; V: TRBV6-5; CDR3: ASSYSSAGNEQY
J: TRBJ2-7; V: TRBV29-1; CDR3: SVGVGDSEQY
J: TRBJ1-4; V: TRBV7-2; CDR3: ASSLVQGFGNEKLF
J: TRBJ1-2; V: TRBV4-3; CDR3: ASSQELPANGYT
J: TRBJ2-1; V: TRBV6-6; CDR3: ASSYGVNEQF
J: TRBJ1-1; V: TRBV5-5; CDR3: ASSLRPVGRGNTEAF
J: TRBJ1-2; V: TRBV4-3; CDR3: ASSQDLAAPGHT
J: TRBJ2-7; V: TRBV7-2; CDR3: ASSLTGPYEQY
J: TRBJ1-2; V: TRBV30; CDR3: AWSVSSNYGYT
J: -; V: TRBV18; CDR3: ASSLAPADEQY
J: TRBJ2-5; V: TRBV6-6; CDR3: AVGQGNEQY
J: TRBJ2-7; V: TRBV29-1; CDR3: SDRGGVSYEQY
J: -; V: TRBV7-9; CDR3: ASSPPDRYEQY
J: TRBJ1-4; V: TRBV4-2; CDR3: ASSQDVRGGSGEKLF
J: TRBJ2-3; V: TRBV12-3/TRBV12-4; CDR3: ASSVAGRDDTQY
J: TRBJ1-1; V: TRBV29-1; CDR3: SVGEMNTEAF
J: TRBJ2-1; V: TRBV7-9; CDR3: ASSPRQGAVNEQF
J: TRBJ1-1; V: TRBV4-1; CDR3: ASGIGGVANTEAF
J: TRBJ2-1; V: TRBV29-1; CDR3: SVGGTTHNEQF
J: TRBJ1-6; V: TRBV20-1; CDR3: SAEGAPNSPLH
J: TRBJ1-3; V: TRBV3-1; CDR3: ASSQATLDTIY
J: TRBJ1-5; V: TRBV12-3/TRBV12-4; CDR3: ASSLVGNQPQH
J: TRBJ2-7; V: TRBV7-2; CDR3: ASSTPGHYEQY
J: TRBJ2-3; V: TRBV4-2; CDR3: ASSQGATVTSVTDTQY
J: TRBJ2-3; V: TRBV24-1; CDR3: ATSENRDYTDTQY
J: TRBJ2-5; V: TRBV7-2; CDR3: ASRLGFQETQY
J: TRBJ1-4; V: TRBV28; CDR3: ASSRPKGQGASEKLF
J: TRBJ1-1; V: TRBV15; CDR3: ATSRRLLGRNTEAF
J: TRBJ2-1; V: TRBV20-1; CDR3: SAHSSGRGSDEQF
J: TRBJ2-2; V: TRBV14; CDR3: ASSRLAANTGELF
J: TRBJ2-5; V: TRBV12-5; CDR3: ASARDVQETQY
J: TRBJ2-7; V: TRBV9; CDR3: ASSGGGQDYEQY
J: TRBJ2-2; V: TRBV6-5; CDR3: ASSYTPRATSGGPNTGELF
J: TRBJ1-1; V: TRBV4-2; CDR3: ASRISQLMNTEAF
J: TRBJ2-7; V: TRBV7-2; CDR3: ASSLSVDRGYEQY
J: TRBJ2-5; V: TRBV2; CDR3: ASSEVPAGGYIYNEQY
J: TRBJ2-3; V: TRBV20-1; CDR3: SATLSGGVTDTQY
J: TRBJ2-2; V: TRBV15; CDR3: ATSRERGTRELF
J: TRBJ2-3; V: TRBV20-1; CDR3: SATDTDTQY
J: TRBJ2-7; V: TRBV4-2; CDR3: ASSQAGQPYEQY
J: TRBJ2-7; V: TRBV3-1; CDR3: ASSHLGGLTYEQY